This TCR beta chain was retrieved from a study of shared clonotypes between healthy human individuals. The CDR3 consists of 15 residues. Trimming took 7 bases from V and 1 from J, leaving 17 bases between them. The V gene's germline CDR1 is SGHRS and CDR2 YFSETQ. Clones were read by immunoSEQ multiplex PCR, and TCRdb kept only the in-frame ones, dropping some. The sample lists over 150,000 clones; about 66% were seen once. Material for sequencing was memory CD4+ T cells sorted from blood. The subset here: CD45RA-negative fraction. This TCR derives from a man aged 25 to 40 in good health. The rearrangement uses TRBV5-1 and TRBJ1-1; D not resolved. The CDR3: CASRPTSIANTEAFF. The CDR3, as DNA: TGCGCCAGCCGTCCAACTAGTATTGCGAACACTGAAGCTTTCTTT.